Given below is one T cell receptor beta chain in context. Its antigen remains unidentified. Assay: immunoSEQ multiplex PCR; the TCRdb copy retains only in-frame clones and omits some. The sample has more than 35,000 clones, almost 85% seen once. The ends were cut back, 5 bases at V and 1 base at J, with 9 bases in the middle. CDR1 is MDHEN and CDR2 is SYDVKM in the germline V gene. The CDR3 sequence is 15 residues long. The data were obtained in a study of PD-L1 blockade in urothelial cancer. As for the study in general: Specimens of blood held a median count of roughly 150,000 T cells. Overall study findings and caveats: Clonality of blood TCR below the median before treatment predicted better survival.

Each patient gave between 1 and 8 samples, pretreatment and on-treatment. The specimen was PBMCs, collected around atezolizumab (anti-PD-L1) treatment. The genes are TRBV28 and TRBJ2-6; possible D gene TRBD1, 6 bases. The source is a man between 70 and 80 years old with urothelial cancer. CDR3 loop: CASSRTGSGANVLTF. CDR3 coding DNA: TGTGCCAGCAGTCGCACAGGGTCTGGGGCCAACGTCCTGACTTTC.